These T cell receptor beta chains were read from a single sample in a study of beta chain features in type 1 diabetes. The table came from immunoSEQ multiplex PCR; TCRdb's copy has only in-frame clones and leaves some out. Among hundreds of thousands of clones listed, around 65% were seen once. Sequencing was done on a sample of naive CD4+ T cells from blood. These receptors all stem from a man aged 30 to 45 in good health. Both conserved end residues are part of each CDR3. The order of the fields is CDR3 DNA, CDR3 protein, clone size, D gene, J gene, V gene. D genes are given only for firm matches. Size is stated for part of the rows, as once, few or many counts, or as a class when the clone is expanded.

DNA: TGTGCCAGCAGTCGTAGCGGGGGGGACAATGAGCAGTTCTTC; CDR3: CASSRSGGDNEQFF; size: -; D: TRBD2; J: TRBJ2-1; V: TRBV27
DNA: TGCGCCAGCAGCTCGGGGGAACCCAGGGGTAATGAGCAGTTCTTC; CDR3: CASSSGEPRGNEQFF; size: -; D: -; J: TRBJ2-1; V: TRBV5-1
DNA: TGTGCCAGCACGCGGACAGGCGATTCTTATGGCTACACCTTC; CDR3: CASTRTGDSYGYTF; size: -; D: TRBD1; J: TRBJ1-2; V: TRBV9
DNA: TGTGCCAGAACACAGGTCTCTGGGGCCAACGTCCTGACTTTC; CDR3: CARTQVSGANVLTF; size: -; D: -; J: TRBJ2-6; V: TRBV27
DNA: TGTGCCAGCAGTGAACTTAATGAGCAGTTCTTC; CDR3: CASSELNEQFF; size: few; D: -; J: TRBJ2-1; V: TRBV2
DNA: TGCAGCGTTGGTGGAGATACGCAGTATTTT; CDR3: CSVGGDTQYF; size: few; D: -; J: TRBJ2-3; V: TRBV29-1
DNA: TGTGCCAGCAGGGGAGGAGATACGCAGTATTTT; CDR3: CASRGGDTQYF; size: -; D: -; J: TRBJ2-3; V: TRBV14
DNA: TGTGCCTGGAGTGCGGGACTAGCGGGGAGAGAGACCCAGTACTTC; CDR3: CAWSAGLAGRETQYF; size: once; D: TRBD2; J: TRBJ2-5; V: TRBV30
DNA: TGTGCCTGGAGTGGTAAGGGAACTGAAGCTTTCTTT; CDR3: CAWSGKGTEAFF; size: -; D: -; J: TRBJ1-1; V: TRBV30
DNA: TGTGCCAGCAGTGATCTAGGACGGAAGAACACTGAAGCTTTCTTT; CDR3: CASSDLGRKNTEAFF; size: -; D: -; J: TRBJ1-1; V: TRBV25-1
DNA: TGTGCCAGCAGGGCCTCAGGAGCGGATACGCAGTATTTT; CDR3: CASRASGADTQYF; size: -; D: -; J: TRBJ2-3; V: TRBV7-9
DNA: TGTGCCAGCAGCTCGGGACTAGCGAATGAGCAGTTCTTC; CDR3: CASSSGLANEQFF; size: -; D: TRBD2; J: TRBJ2-1; V: TRBV7-9
DNA: TGTGCCAGCAATATGAGGGACCAAGAGACCCAGTACTTC; CDR3: CASNMRDQETQYF; size: once; D: -; J: TRBJ2-5; V: TRBV2
DNA: TGCAGCGTTGGACACCAGCTCACAGATACGCAGTATTTT; CDR3: CSVGHQLTDTQYF; size: few; D: -; J: TRBJ2-3; V: TRBV29-1
DNA: TGTGCCAGCAGCTTAGAGTGGAACACCGGGGAGCTGTTTTTT; CDR3: CASSLEWNTGELFF; size: few; D: -; J: TRBJ2-2; V: TRBV7-9
DNA: TGCGCCAGCAGCTTGGCAAAACAGGCGGGACAATCCTACAATGAGCAGTTCTTC; CDR3: CASSLAKQAGQSYNEQFF; size: -; D: -; J: TRBJ2-1; V: TRBV5-1
DNA: TGTGCCAGCAGTTCCCCGGACTTGCTCTCCTACGAGCAGTACTTC; CDR3: CASSSPDLLSYEQYF; size: -; D: -; J: TRBJ2-7; V: TRBV7-6
DNA: TGCGCCAGCAGCCTGGACAGGACGTTTGGGCAAGAGACCCAGTACTTC; CDR3: CASSLDRTFGQETQYF; size: -; D: TRBD1; J: TRBJ2-5; V: TRBV4-1
DNA: TGCAGCTGCCGACAGCAAGAGACCCAGTACTTC; CDR3: CSCRQQETQYF; size: few; D: -; J: TRBJ2-5; V: TRBV29-1
DNA: TGCGCCAGCAGCCCGGTTTCGCGGAGGGAGACCCAGTACTTC; CDR3: CASSPVSRRETQYF; size: -; D: -; J: TRBJ2-5; V: TRBV4-1
DNA: TGTGCCAGCAGCTCCCGGACAGGGGCGGACGAGCAGTACTTC; CDR3: CASSSRTGADEQYF; size: -; D: TRBD1; J: TRBJ2-7; V: TRBV7-2
DNA: TGTGCCTGGAGTGTAGGCCGAGGGCAGTACTTC; CDR3: CAWSVGRGQYF; size: few; D: -; J: TRBJ2-7; V: TRBV30
DNA: TGCAGCGTTGCAGGGAGGGCTACAGATACGCAGTATTTT; CDR3: CSVAGRATDTQYF; size: -; D: TRBD2; J: TRBJ2-3; V: TRBV29-1
DNA: TGTGCCAGCAGCCCGTTAGCGGGGCGAGAGACCCAGTACTTC; CDR3: CASSPLAGRETQYF; size: -; D: TRBD2; J: TRBJ2-5; V: TRBV25-1
DNA: TGCAGCGTTGAACGCCCCCTCGGGCGTAGGTCCTACAATGAGCAGTTCTTC; CDR3: CSVERPLGRRSYNEQFF; size: few; D: -; J: TRBJ2-1; V: TRBV29-1
DNA: TGTGCCACCAACCAGAAGGACTATATGGGTGTCAGTGAGCAGTTCTTC; CDR3: CATNQKDYMGVSEQFF; size: -; D: -; J: TRBJ2-1; V: TRBV15
DNA: TGCAGCGTTGGTCGACAGATGAACACTGAAGCTTTCTTT; CDR3: CSVGRQMNTEAFF; size: -; D: -; J: TRBJ1-1; V: TRBV29-1
DNA: TGTGCCAGCAGCGTAGGAATCACCGGGGAGCTGTTTTTT; CDR3: CASSVGITGELFF; size: -; D: -; J: TRBJ2-2; V: TRBV9
DNA: TGTGCCTGGAGTGTACCAGTTGCAGGGGGCAAACAGCCCCAGCATTTT; CDR3: CAWSVPVAGGKQPQHF; size: once; D: TRBD1; J: TRBJ1-5; V: TRBV30